This T cell receptor beta chain came from a study of shared T cell receptors in the human thymus. The table came from immunoSEQ multiplex PCR; TCRdb's copy has only in-frame clones and leaves some out. Among hundreds of thousands of clones, roughly 86% were seen once, and the ten largest hold under 0.01%. Trimming at V came to 3 bases and at J to 4 bases, leaving 8 bases not matched to a gene. This CDR3 comprises 16 residues. Germline V gives CDR1 LNHDA, CDR2 SQIVND (reference sequence). These data are also associated with another study on human thymus T cells. Turning to that study: During corrective heart surgery, resections were taken, and the thymus tissue came from them. Thymic and blood repertoires seemed to show skewed V and J gene use. Highly overlapping thymic repertoires among unrelated individuals were reported in related research.

The genes are TRBV19 and TRBJ1-5, with TRBD1 matching 8 bases. Sequenced material: thymocytes. The sequence was obtained from a boy in the first two years of life with a congenital heart defect. The CDR3 DNA sequence: TGTGCCAGTAGTATCCGTCGGGACAGGACAAATCAGCCCCAGCATTTT. Its protein product is CASSIRRDRTNQPQHF.